One TCR beta chain is described in this entry. What it recognizes is unknown. The entry originates in a study of early T cells in non-severe SARS-CoV-2 infection. Study-wide background: With bulk RNA from unsorted whole blood as input, sequencing yielded unpaired chains. Study-wide findings and caveats: Matches to VDJdb favored anti-spike CD8 responses and missed private and CD4 specificities.

Each cDNA molecule carried a unique molecular identifier. Using its own MiXCR run on the 5' RACE reads, TCRdb lists one record per CDR3 protein. The table lists 90,000 to 120,000 distinct CDR3 sequences, around 10% of them singletons. Specimen: whole blood. The receptor's source is an adult who was a healthcare worker with PCR-confirmed SARS-CoV-2 infection or an uninfected control (not recorded which).

The CDR3 DNA is TGTGCCAGCAGTTCCGCATCGCACGAGCAGTACTTC. This encodes CASSSASHEQYF. This chain uses TRBV3-1 with TRBJ2-7; D unclear. Germline values: CDR1 LGHDT, CDR2 YNNKEL (reference sequence). The CDR3 is made up of 12 amino acids. V lost 6 bases, J lost 5 bases, and 11 bases lay in between.